This TCR beta chain emerged from a study of T cell repertoires in cytomegalovirus infection. Trimming removed 4 bases at V and 4 bases at J, with 16 bases between. The germline CDR1 and CDR2 sequences are SGHVS and FQNEAQ. The CDR3 covers 16 residues. A single record per CDR3 protein comes from TCRdb applying MiXCR to the reads. The sample lists 200,000 to 300,000 distinct CDR3 sequences, approximately 14% occurring once. This clonotype was seen ten or more times. This rearrangement joins TRBV7-8 to TRBJ2-2; TRBD2 might be the D (5 bases). The material sequenced was PBMCs. The receptor was derived from a human donor in good health (CMV status not recorded). Some clones in this sample may be carry-over from other donors' samples. CDR3 sequence: CASSSARGIGTGELFF. CDR3 in DNA: TGTGCCAGCAGCTCAGCCCGGGGTATAGGCACCGGGGAGCTGTTTTTT.